This entry is about one TCR beta chain. An input of about 0.5 to 1 ug of RNA was subjected to reverse transcription using random hexamers. TCRdb reprocessed the immunoSEQ multiplex PCR reads with MiXCR, giving one entry per CDR3 protein. The sample lists over 300,000 distinct CDR3 sequences, 92% seen once, with over 0.05% in the top ten. TCR beta sequencing covered blood CD8+ and CD4+ T cells. From germline, CDR1 is SNHLY and CDR2 FYNNEI. Trimming took 9 bases from V and 1 from J; bases not matched to a gene: 4. The CDR3 is 14 amino acids. The sample originates from a study of CD8 T cells in Susac syndrome.

The TCR sequence derives from a human donor with multiple sclerosis. This chain connects TRBV2 to TRBJ2-3, with 10 bases fitting TRBD1. The sequenced material came from CD4+ T cells from PBMCs. The CDR3 here is CASSGTGGTDTQYF. CDR3 coding DNA: TGTGCCAGTTCCGGGACAGGGGGCACAGATACGCAGTATTTT.